This entry features one T cell receptor beta chain sequence. Its antigen is not yet known. Base qualities were left out, and no much larger clone turns up one base away. The data stem from a study of tumor-infiltrating lymphocytes in glioblastoma multiforme (dated by TCRdb to 2016 to 2017). Context from the whole study: The study tested whether intratumoral genomic heterogeneity fosters TIL diversity by jointly investigating somatic mutations, TIL diversity and immune response activity.

TCRB libraries were built from RNA via three nested multiplex PCR rounds using a modified ARM-PCR protocol with multiple V-beta primers and a C-beta primer. Starting from 0.45 to 0.5 ug of total RNA, TCRB-specific cDNA was synthesized using ProtoScript II Reverse Transcriptase and a C-beta primer. The description of the TCRB libraries did not mention any unique molecular identifiers. The third PCR added barcodes and adapters over around 24 cycles with Deep VentR (exo-) polymerase, followed by gel purification of 250-500 bp bands. An Illumina HiSeq 2500 was used to sequence the TCRB libraries with 250 bp paired-end reads. Under the source paper's analysis protocol: The reads were cleaned with Trimmomatic, merged with FLASH and assigned V, D and J segments with MiGEC before being analyzed in VDJtools. VDJtools was used to calculate the Shannon-Wiener diversity index, which quantified repertoire diversity. Using fastp at Q25 and MiXCR, TCRdb reprocessed the public reads and kept productive beta chains. Rows merge per CDR3 protein into single entries with the most common DNA and genes. V and J calls and clone size were set by TCRdb, not the authors. This sample is represented by about 15,000 distinct CDR3 sequences; roughly 74% of them were singletons. The ten largest clones represent about 50% of the sample.

Including the terminal cysteine and phenylalanine, the CDR3 comprises 16 residues. Only the CDR3 region is kept as DNA, spanning 48 bases read in frame from base 1. At the junction V is shortened by 2 bases and J by 6 bases, with 20 bases in between. The germline V gene sets CDR1 to MNHEY and CDR2 to SVGAGI. The AllPrep DNA/RNA mini kit was used to purify genomic DNA and total RNA at the same time from each of the nine to ten tumor samples. All RNA had OD 260/280 ratios above 1.9 and RNA integrity numbers above 6.5. The research as a whole found: T cells were not sorted into functional subsets, which the authors noted as a future improvement. RNA-based TCR sequencing may distort clone frequencies because T cells carry unequal numbers of TCR transcripts. Generalizability is limited because the TCR and somatic mutation analysis included only one glioblastoma patient.

The sample comprised brain tumor tissue. The TCR was taken from a male donor with glioblastoma. The chain employs TRBV6-5 and TRBJ2-7, with the D gene possibly TRBD1 or TRBD2, each one fitting 6 bases. The DNA is as follows: TGTGCCAGCAGTTACGCAAAACTTGGTGGGGGGCTCGAGCAGTACTTC. This is translated as CASSYAKLGGGLEQYF.